This entry lists 21 T cell receptor beta chains sequenced from one sample in a study of blood T cell repertoires in COVID-19. Only in-frame clones appear in the TCRdb table, and some are missing; sequencing was by immunoSEQ multiplex PCR. This sample carries about 250,000 clones, roughly 82% of them seen once, and the ten largest clones take 5.5% to 6.5%. Sequenced sample: peripheral blood. The receptors come from a woman of 80 years or more with COVID-19, enrolled during active disease.

The table lists this clone with a few counts. The CDR3 DNA reads as TGTGCCAGCAGCCAAATGGGACACAGGAACACTGAAGCTTTCTTT. This encodes CASSQMGHRNTEAFF. The chain employs TRBV4-2 and TRBJ1-1, with D tentatively TRBD1 (6 bases). Germline V gene lookup returns CDR1 LGHNA and CDR2 YNFKEQ. This CDR3 region has 15 residues. Trimming removed 2 bases at V and 1 base at J, with 11 bases between.

This sequence joins TRBV18 and TRBJ2-5; D perhaps matches TRBD2 (6 bases). Germline values: CDR1 KGHSH, CDR2 LQKENI. This CDR3 region has 15 residues. V was pared by 5 bases and J by 5 bases, with 18 bases between. CDR3 in amino acids: CASSGRDSVGETQYF. The CDR3 DNA sequence: TGTGCCAGCTCAGGACGGGACTCTGTGGGGGAGACCCAGTACTTC.

This chain joins TRBV30 and TRBJ1-1, with TRBD1 identical over 7 bases. Germline-derived CDR1 and CDR2 are GTSNPN and SVGIG (reference sequence). The CDR3 sequence is 13 residues long. V was pared by 0 bases and J by 3 bases, with 1 base of the junction left unmatched. This CDR3 reads CAWSVTGDTEAFF. The DNA of the CDR3 is TGTGCCTGGAGTGTTACAGGGGACACTGAAGCTTTCTTT.

The rearrangement uses TRBV28 and TRBJ2-3; TRBD1 might be the D (6 bases). CDR3 length: 16 residues. CDR1 and CDR2 from the germline V gene are MDHEN and SYDVKM. Deletions cut 5 bases from V and 2 bases from J, with 17 bases between. This CDR3 reads CASSVDRSPHTDTQYF. The CDR3 DNA reads TGTGCCAGCAGTGTAGACAGGAGCCCCCACACAGATACGCAGTATTTT.

The V and J genes are TRBV19 and TRBJ1-1, with 9 positions matching TRBD1. Per the germline V gene, CDR1 is LNHDA and CDR2 is SQIVND (reference sequence). The CDR3 covers 12 residues. The V and J ends lost 5 bases and 11 bases, in that order; junction bases with no gene match: 6. The CDR3 DNA sequence: TGTGCCAGTAGTCCGACAGGGGGTGAGGCTTTCTTT. It specifies CASSPTGGEAFF.

The chain combines TRBV13 with TRBJ1-4; D unresolved. The ends were cut back, 3 bases at V and 4 bases at J, with 6 bases in the middle. This CDR3 contains 13 residues. The V gene's germline CDR1 is PRHDT and CDR2 FYEKMQ (reference sequence). CDR3 bases: TGTGCCAGCAGCTTCCGGGGTAATGAAAAACTGTTTTTT. Its translation is CASSFRGNEKLFF.

The V gene is TRBV7-2, the J gene TRBJ1-5; D perhaps matches TRBD1 (6 bases). Looked up from germline, CDR1 is SGHTA and CDR2 is FQGNSA. CDR3 size: 15 residues. Trimming stripped 2 bases from V and 6 bases from J, with 14 bases between. CDR3 nucleotides: TGTGCCAGCAGCTTAATTGGGGGGGCAGGTCAGCCCCAGCATTTT. Translation gives CASSLIGGAGQPQHF.

This chain joins TRBV30 and TRBJ1-4; tentatively, D is TRBD1 (5 bases). V lost 0 bases to trimming and J lost 5 bases, with 16 bases between them. CDR3 length: 16 amino acids. The germline gives CDR1 GTSNPN, CDR2 SVGIG (reference sequence). CDR3 amino acids: CAWSVRFAGPNEKLFF. The CDR3 DNA sequence: TGTGCCTGGAGTGTACGGTTTGCAGGGCCAAATGAAAAACTGTTTTTT.

This clone was picked up one time. The J gene is TRBJ2-1, the V gene TRBV5-8; D gene unclear. Deletions cut 0 bases from V and 6 bases from J, with 4 bases between. This CDR3 has 12 residues. The germline CDR1 and CDR2 sequences are SGHTS and YDEGEE. The CDR3 loop reads CASSLAGNEQFF. CDR3 DNA: TGTGCCAGCAGCTTGGCCGGCAATGAGCAGTTCTTC.

This chain connects TRBV28 to TRBJ2-7; D possibly corresponds to TRBD2 (6 bases). This CDR3 has 14 residues. Trimming took off 6 bases at V and 5 bases at J, with 17 bases between the two ends. The germline V gene has CDR1 MDHEN and CDR2 SYDVKM. In DNA form, the CDR3 reads TGTGCCAGCAGCCTTACGGGGGAAATTCACGAGCAGTACGTC. Translated: CASSLTGEIHEQYV.

The gene calls are TRBV10-3 and TRBJ1-4; the D gene is possibly TRBD1 (6 bases). The CDR3 spans 14 residues. Germline values: CDR1 ENHRY, CDR2 SYGVKD. Deletions cut 3 bases from V and 3 bases from J, with 8 bases between. CDR3 loop: CAISEQGANEKLFF. CDR3 DNA sequence: TGTGCCATCAGTGAACAGGGCGCTAATGAAAAACTGTTTTTT.

The chain couples TRBV3-1 (or the pseudogene TRBV3-2) to TRBJ1-5, with 10 bases that match TRBD1. The CDR3 is 13 residues long. Germline V lookup: CDR1 LGHDT, CDR2 YNNKEL (reference sequence). With V trimmed by 5 bases and J by 7 bases, 2 bases remained unmatched. CDR3 in DNA: TGTGCCAGCAGCTCGACAGGGGGCCAGCCCCAGCATTTT. This translates into CASSSTGGQPQHF.

The V and J genes are TRBV10-3 and TRBJ2-1, with 11 bases aligning to TRBD2. The CDR3 extends over 14 amino acids. Germline loops: CDR1 ENHRY, CDR2 SYGVKD. The V and J ends lost 3 bases and 9 bases, in that order; junction bases with no gene match: 4. CDR3 residues: CAISEPSGGPEQFF. The CDR3 bases are TGTGCCATCAGTGAACCTAGCGGGGGGCCTGAGCAGTTCTTC.

V usage is TRBV2 and J usage is TRBJ1-5; tentative D call: TRBD1 (5 bases). Germline V lookup: CDR1 SNHLY, CDR2 FYNNEI. V was pared by 5 bases and J by 2 bases, with 13 bases between. The CDR3 is 15 amino acids. CDR3 residues: CASSSQGLRNQPQHF. Here the CDR3 DNA reads TGTGCCAGCAGTAGCCAGGGTCTGCGCAATCAGCCCCAGCATTTT.

The chain couples TRBV30 to TRBJ2-7, with TRBD1 matching 7 bases. Germline values: CDR1 GTSNPN, CDR2 SVGIG (reference sequence). This CDR3 spans 10 amino acids. J gave up 6 bases and V 7 bases, and 3 bases lay outside the gene matches. The CDR3 sequence is CASQGPEQYF. The CDR3 DNA is TGTGCCTCACAGGGGCCCGAGCAGTACTTC. The full variable domain, its missing parts supplied by reference TRBV30 and TRBJ2-7, is SQTIHQWPATLVQPVGSPLSLECTVEGTSNPNLYWYRQAAGRGLQLLFYSVGIGQISSEVPQNLSASRPQDRQFILSSKKLLLSDSGFYLCASQGPEQYFGPGTRLTVT.

The J gene is TRBJ1-3, the V gene TRBV7-8, with D hard to call. Trimming pared 5 bases from V and 4 bases from J, leaving 6 bases between. The V gene's germline CDR1 is SGHVS and CDR2 FQNEAQ. This CDR3 is built from 12 residues. CDR3 sequence reads: CASSLEGNTIYF. The DNA of the CDR3 is TGTGCCAGCAGCCTGGAGGGAAACACCATATATTTT. Full variable domain (rest looked up from reference TRBV7-8 and TRBJ1-3): GAGVSQSPRYKVAKRGQDVALRCDPISGHVSLFWYQQALGQGPEFLTYFQNEAQLDKSGLPSDRFFAERPEGSVSTLKIQRTQQEDSAVYLCASSLEGNTIYFGEGSWLTVV.

This chain connects TRBV24-1 to TRBJ2-3, with D possibly matching TRBD1 (5 bases). V lost 3 bases, J lost 3 bases, and 15 bases lay in between. This CDR3 is 16 amino acids long. Looked up from germline, CDR1 is KGHDR and CDR2 is SFDVKD. CDR3 in DNA: TGTGCCACCAGTGATCCCGGACACCCTGAGACAGATACGCAGTATTTT. It specifies CATSDPGHPETDTQYF.

The chain links TRBV2 to TRBJ1-1; TRBD1 might be the D (6 bases). CDR1 and CDR2 from the germline V gene are SNHLY and FYNNEI. The CDR3 has 14 amino acids. V shed 5 bases and J shed 3 bases, with 13 bases lying between them. The CDR3 here is CASSRQGSHTEAFF. DNA for the CDR3: TGTGCCAGCAGTCGCCAGGGGTCGCACACTGAAGCTTTCTTT.

The chain uses TRBV2 and TRBJ1-1; D gene unclear. V lost 4 bases, J lost 4 bases, and 10 bases lay in between. Germline lookup yields CDR1 SNHLY and CDR2 FYNNEI. The CDR3 spans 13 residues. The CDR3: CASSAAGITEAFF. The CDR3 bases are TGTGCCAGCAGTGCCGCGGGGATCACTGAAGCTTTCTTT.

The CDR3 DNA follows: TGTGCCAGCAGACGGACAGGGGGCGCGTATTCACCCCTCCACTTT. Protein product: CASRRTGGAYSPLHF. This rearrangement joins TRBV6-5 to TRBJ1-6, with 11 bases matching TRBD1. CDR3 length: 15 residues. Germline-derived CDR1 and CDR2 are MNHEY and SVGAGI. The trim removed 6 bases at V and 8 bases at J, leaving 6 bases unmatched.

V usage is TRBV3-1 (or the pseudogene TRBV3-2) and J usage is TRBJ1-1; 8 positions agree with TRBD1. Looked up from germline, CDR1 is LGHDT and CDR2 is YNNKEL (reference sequence). The ends lost 5 bases at V and 10 bases at J; junction bases unmatched: 15. This CDR3 contains 15 residues. The CDR3, as DNA: TGTGCCAGCAGCTTCCCCGGGACAGGCGTATCGTCAGCTTTCTTT. This translates into CASSFPGTGVSSAFF.